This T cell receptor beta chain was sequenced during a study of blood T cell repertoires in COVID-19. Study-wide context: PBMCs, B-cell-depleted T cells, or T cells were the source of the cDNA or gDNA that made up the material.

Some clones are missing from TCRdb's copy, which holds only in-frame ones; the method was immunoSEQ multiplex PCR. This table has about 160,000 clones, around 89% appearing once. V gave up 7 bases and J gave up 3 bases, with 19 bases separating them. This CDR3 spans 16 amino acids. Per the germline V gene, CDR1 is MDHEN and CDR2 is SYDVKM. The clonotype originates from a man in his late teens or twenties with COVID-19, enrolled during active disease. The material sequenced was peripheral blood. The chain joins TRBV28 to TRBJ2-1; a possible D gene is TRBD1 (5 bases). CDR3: CASIGTGQGYYNEQFF. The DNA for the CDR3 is TGTGCCAGCATAGGTACCGGTCAGGGCTACTACAATGAGCAGTTCTTC. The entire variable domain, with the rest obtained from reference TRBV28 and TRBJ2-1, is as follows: DVKVTQSSRYLVKRTGEKVFLECVQDMDHENMFWYRQDPGLGLRLIYFSYDVKMKEKGDIPEGYSVSREKKERFSLILESASTNQTSMYLCASIGTGQGYYNEQFFGPGTRLTVL.